This T cell receptor (beta chain) was identified during a study of OX40 agonist ivuxolimab in advanced cancers. At the level of the study: One hepatocellular carcinoma and a couple of cutaneous melanoma patients partially responded.

Here immunoSEQ multiplex PCR was the method, and the copy in TCRdb shows in-frame clones only, minus some. The sample has more than 55,000 clones; roughly 90% are singletons. The CDR3 is 14 amino acids. Trimming took 5 bases from V and 2 from J, leaving 11 bases between them. Germline-derived CDR1 and CDR2 are MNHEY and SMNVEV (reference sequence). The sequence derives from an adult with an advanced solid tumor such as melanoma, head and neck, liver or kidney cancer. The starting material was CD4+ or CD8+ T cells sorted from blood, obtained in a trial of the OX40 agonist ivuxolimab. The chain has TRBV27 and TRBJ2-3, with D maybe TRBD2 (6 bases). This chain's CDR3 is CASSIPGATDTQYF. In DNA form, the CDR3 reads TGTGCCAGCAGTATACCGGGAGCCACAGATACGCAGTATTTT.